Presented here are 23 T cell receptor beta chains from one specimen sequenced in a study of blood T cells in healthy people across ages. A second roughly 7 to 12 cycle PCR used barcoded and J-beta primers. A single record per CDR3 protein comes from TCRdb applying MiXCR to the 5' RACE reads. The sample has about 970,000 distinct CDR3 sequences; just over 50% are singletons. Sequenced: blood. The receptors here all came from a woman aged 60 to 75 in good health.

This clonotype was counted only a few times. The chain recombines TRBV4-1 with TRBJ2-7; unclear D gene. There are 17 residues in the CDR3. Trimming took off 0 bases at V and 0 bases at J, with 15 bases between the two ends. CDR1 is MGHRA, CDR2 YSYEKL, per germline. CDR3 coding DNA: TGCGCCAGCAGCCAAGATTGGTTTGGAAGGAGCTCCTACGAGCAGTACTTC. As protein: CASSQDWFGRSSYEQYF.

CDR3 DNA: TGCAACGTAATCCAGGGCCTTGGAATAGATACGCAGTATTTT. Amino acids: CNVIQGLGIDTQYF. V usage is TRBV29-1 and J usage is TRBJ2-3; D perhaps matches TRBD1 (5 bases). Germline V lookup: CDR1 SQVTM, CDR2 ANQGSEA. The CDR3 contains 14 residues.

The chain recombines TRBV20-1 with TRBJ2-4; TRBD2 agrees at 9 bases. The length of the CDR3 is 15 residues. Trimming at V came to 1 base and at J to 4 bases, leaving 5 bases not matched to a gene. Germline V lookup: CDR1 DFQATT, CDR2 SNEGSKA (reference sequence). The CDR3 loop reads CSARVSGRAKNIQYF. The CDR3 coding sequence is TGCAGTGCTAGAGTTAGCGGGAGAGCGAAAAACATTCAGTACTTC.

This clonotype was seen more than once but under ten times. The chain uses TRBV15 and TRBJ2-3; the D is unclear. The CDR3 runs 15 residues. With 6 bases removed from V and 4 bases from J, the gap between germline ends came to 17 bases. Germline assignment: CDR1 LNHNV and CDR2 YYDKDF (reference sequence). CDR3 sequence (DNA): TGTGCCACCAGGGCACAGCTCTCTGGTCCAGATACGCAGTATTTT. Its translation: CATRAQLSGPDTQYF.

J is TRBJ2-3 and V is TRBV5-1; 8 bases map to TRBD2. The junction had 5 bases not matched to a gene; V was cut back by 2 bases and J by 6 bases. The CDR3 loop spans 14 amino acids. The germline CDR1 and CDR2 sequences are SGHRS and YFSETQ. CDR3 DNA sequence: TGCGCCAGCAGCTTAACCCGGGAGGGCGATACGCAGTATTTT. Translated: CASSLTREGDTQYF.

The chain joins TRBV2 to TRBJ1-4; D is possibly TRBD1 (6 bases). The CDR3 runs to 13 residues. Germline V gene sequence: CDR1 SNHLY, CDR2 FYNNEI. V was pared by 6 bases and J by 8 bases, with 13 bases between. CDR3 region: CASRGGRKEKLFF. CDR3 nucleotides: TGTGCCAGCAGGGGGGGCAGGAAGGAAAAACTGTTTTTT.

The chain couples TRBV28 to TRBJ2-3; 10 bases fit TRBD1. With V trimmed by 8 bases and J by 5 bases, 4 bases remained unmatched. The germline V gene encodes CDR1 MDHEN and CDR2 SYDVKM. The CDR3 runs 13 residues. DNA for the CDR3: TGTGCCAGCCAGACAGGGGGCGTAGATACGCAGTATTTT. It yields the protein CASQTGGVDTQYF.

The chain uses TRBV7-2 and TRBJ2-4; TRBD2 aligns across 7 bases. The CDR3 extends over 17 amino acids. V shed 3 bases and J 0 bases; nucleotides not matched to a gene: 8. In germline, CDR1 is SGHTA, CDR2 FQGNSA. CDR3 loop: CASSFDPGLLAKNIQYF. CDR3 coding DNA: TGTGCCAGCAGCTTCGATCCGGGACTACTAGCCAAAAACATTCAGTACTTC.

This clonotype occurred a few times. The rearrangement links TRBV20-1 to TRBJ2-3; D is undetermined. Germline values: CDR1 DFQATT, CDR2 SNEGSKA (reference sequence). This CDR3 has 13 amino acids. The ends were cut back, 7 bases at V and 1 base at J, with 12 bases in the middle. The DNA for the CDR3 is TGCAGTGTCCCACCCGGCGGCACAGATACGCAGTATTTT. Translating gives CSVPPGGTDTQYF.

The rearrangement joins TRBV7-2 to TRBJ2-5, with 9 bases identical to TRBD2. From germline, CDR1 is SGHTA and CDR2 FQGNSA. Losses at the gene ends were 5 bases for V and 4 bases for J; bases not matched to a gene: 5. The CDR3 is 14 residues long. This chain's CDR3 is CASSTLAGLETQYF. The CDR3 bases are TGTGCCAGCAGCACACTAGCGGGTTTAGAGACCCAGTACTTC.

The rearrangement uses TRBV27 and TRBJ2-1, with a weak D call TRBD2 (6 bases). This CDR3 is built from 13 residues. The V gene lost 5 bases and the J gene lost 13 bases, with 18 bases spanning the gap. CDR1 is MNHEY and CDR2 is SMNVEV in the germline V gene (reference sequence). The CDR3, as DNA: TGTGCCAGCAGTGTATGGGGGGAAGAGACCCAGTTCTTC. It translates to CASSVWGEETQFF.

The chain links TRBV20-1 to TRBJ2-5, with D unresolved. The germline CDR1 and CDR2 sequences are DFQATT and SNEGSKA (reference sequence). The CDR3 has 13 residues. V was clipped by 1 base and J by 1 base, with 7 bases between them. CDR3 coding DNA: TGCAGTGCTAGAGTGGTTCGCCAAGAGACCCAGTACTTC. This sequence encodes CSARVVRQETQYF.

J is TRBJ2-5 and V is TRBV12-3 or TRBV12-4, with D perhaps assigned TRBD1 or TRBD2 (5 bases each). The CDR3 runs 14 residues. V lost 6 bases and J 4 bases, leaving 15 bases between the germline ends. The DNA for the CDR3 is TGTGCCAGCAGCCCCGAGGGGACCCGAGAGACCCAGTACTTC. This sequence encodes CASSPEGTRETQYF.

V is TRBV27 and J is TRBJ2-1; 7 nucleotides line up with TRBD2. Per the germline V gene, CDR1 is MNHEY and CDR2 is SMNVEV (reference sequence). With V trimmed by 3 bases and J by 7 bases, 12 bases remained unmatched. The CDR3 is 16 amino acids. CDR3 DNA sequence: TGTGCCAGCAGTTTTGGGCGGACTAGTGGGAGGAATGAGCAGTTCTTC. Its protein product is CASSFGRTSGRNEQFF.

This clonotype came up many times. CDR3 bases: TGTGCCAGCAGCCAGAGACTAGCGGGAGCGGGCGGGGAGCTGTTTTTT. As protein: CASSQRLAGAGGELFF. This rearrangement joins TRBV14 to TRBJ2-2, with TRBD2 matching over 12 bases. This CDR3 region has 16 residues. CDR1 and CDR2 from the germline V gene are SGHDN and FVKESK. J lost 7 bases, V lost 3 bases, and 6 bases had no gene match.

The chain links TRBV20-1 to TRBJ2-1; 11 bases line up with TRBD2. Trimming cost V 3 bases and J 10 bases; bases outside gene matches: 5. Germline assignment: CDR1 DFQATT and CDR2 SNEGSKA (reference sequence). This CDR3 contains 13 residues. The CDR3 bases are TGCAGTGCTAGGGTTAGCGGGAGGGGCGAGCAGTTCTTC. It yields the protein CSARVSGRGEQFF.

This clonotype came up once. A junction boundary mismatches the germline segment, possibly from a read error. This chain links TRBV11-2 with TRBJ2-1, with TRBD2 matching 9 bases. The length of the CDR3 is 15 residues. In germline, CDR1 is SGHAT, CDR2 FQNNGV. CDR3 loop: CASSLGSGSTNGQFF. CDR3 nucleotides: TGTGCCAGCAGCTTAGGTAGCGGGAGTACCAATGGGCAGTTCTTC.

This rearrangement joins TRBV20-1 to TRBJ2-7, with D hard to call. Germline V CDR1 and CDR2: DFQATT, SNEGSKA (reference sequence). The V gene lost 4 bases and the J gene lost 2 bases, with 9 bases spanning the gap. This CDR3 has 12 residues. The CDR3 loop is CSATVNTYEQYF. The CDR3 DNA follows: TGCAGTGCTACAGTAAATACCTACGAGCAGTACTTC.

This chain uses TRBV18 with TRBJ2-4; a possible D gene is TRBD2 (6 bases). The germline V gene encodes CDR1 KGHSH and CDR2 LQKENI. Trimming took off 6 bases at V and 1 base at J, with 19 bases between the two ends. The CDR3 is 17 residues long. CDR3 nucleotide sequence: TGTGCCAGCTCCCCGGGGGATTTGGTCCTGGCCAAAAACATTCAGTACTTC. Its translation: CASSPGDLVLAKNIQYF.

The chain has TRBV11-2 and TRBJ1-2; TRBD1 matches 7 bases. The CDR3 totals 13 residues. The germline V gene encodes CDR1 SGHAT and CDR2 FQNNGV. Unmatched junction bases numbered 9, after V lost 6 bases and J lost 8 bases. CDR3 residues: CASRPTGVTGYTF. The CDR3 DNA follows: TGTGCCAGCAGACCCACAGGGGTAACCGGCTACACCTTC.

The CDR3 region is CASSPAGTRAHEQFF. The CDR3 DNA follows: TGTGCCAGCAGCCCGGCCGGGACTAGAGCCCATGAGCAGTTCTTC. The chain couples TRBV7-3 to TRBJ2-1; TRBD2 aligns across 8 bases. Trimming at V came to 5 bases and at J to 8 bases, leaving 11 bases not matched to a gene. The CDR3 consists of 15 residues. The germline V gene has CDR1 SGHTA and CDR2 FQGTGA.

The V call is TRBV6-5, the J call TRBJ2-7, with D maybe TRBD2 (6 bases). Trimming took off 6 bases at V and 3 bases at J, with 18 bases between the two ends. CDR3 size: 15 residues. Germline lookup yields CDR1 MNHEY and CDR2 SVGAGI. The DNA of the CDR3 is TGTGCCAGCAGCAACCCGCGGGATATCGGCTACGAGCAGTACTTC. Protein: CASSNPRDIGYEQYF.

V is TRBV6-2 or TRBV6-3 and J is TRBJ1-1; 9 bases map to TRBD1. With V trimmed by 6 bases and J by 3 bases, 5 bases remained unmatched. The CDR3 sequence is 14 residues long. Germline V CDR1 and CDR2: MNHEY, SVGEGT. CDR3 sequence: CASRPQGADTEAFF. The CDR3 region has the DNA TGTGCCAGCAGACCACAGGGGGCGGACACTGAAGCTTTCTTT.